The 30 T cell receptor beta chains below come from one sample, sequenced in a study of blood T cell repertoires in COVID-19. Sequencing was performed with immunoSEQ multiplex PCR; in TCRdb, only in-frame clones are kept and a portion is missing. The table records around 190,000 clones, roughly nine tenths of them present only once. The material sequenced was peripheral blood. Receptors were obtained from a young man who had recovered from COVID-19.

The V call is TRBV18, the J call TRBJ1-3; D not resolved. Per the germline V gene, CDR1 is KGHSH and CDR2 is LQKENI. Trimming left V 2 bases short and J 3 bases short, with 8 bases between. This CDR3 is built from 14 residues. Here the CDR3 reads CASSPTENGNTIYF. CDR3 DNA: TGTGCCAGCTCACCAACAGAAAATGGAAACACCATATATTTT.

The CDR3 loop is CASSVRDFLRYQETQYF. The CDR3 DNA follows: TGTGCCAGCAGCGTCCGGGACTTCCTAAGGTACCAAGAGACCCAGTACTTC. The V and J genes are TRBV9 and TRBJ2-5; possibly TRBD2 for D (6 bases). The CDR3 loop spans 17 amino acids. V shed 2 bases and J shed 0 bases, with 17 bases lying between them. Looked up from germline, CDR1 is SGDLS and CDR2 is YYNGEE.

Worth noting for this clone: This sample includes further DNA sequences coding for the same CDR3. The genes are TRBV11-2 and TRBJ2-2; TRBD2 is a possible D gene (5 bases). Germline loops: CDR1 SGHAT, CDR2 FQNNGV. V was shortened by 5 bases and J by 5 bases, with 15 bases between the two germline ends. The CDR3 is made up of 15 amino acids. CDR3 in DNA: TGTGCCAGCAGCATTCAGGCGGGTCCTACCGGGGAGCTGTTTTTT. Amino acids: CASSIQAGPTGELFF.

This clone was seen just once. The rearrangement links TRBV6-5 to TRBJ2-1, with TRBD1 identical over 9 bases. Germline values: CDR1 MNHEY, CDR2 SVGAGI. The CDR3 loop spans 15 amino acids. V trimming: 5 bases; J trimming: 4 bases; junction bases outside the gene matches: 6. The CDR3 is CASSPGTGWYNEQFF. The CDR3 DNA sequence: TGTGCCAGCAGTCCCGGGACAGGGTGGTACAATGAGCAGTTCTTC.

CDR3 sequence reads: CSVDALDRAGANVLTF. CDR3 coding DNA: TGCAGCGTTGACGCCCTGGACAGGGCTGGGGCCAACGTCCTGACTTTC. The V call is TRBV29-1, the J call TRBJ2-6; TRBD1 agrees at 8 bases. The V and J ends lost 3 bases and 2 bases, in that order; junction bases with no gene match: 6. The CDR3 consists of 16 residues. In germline, CDR1 is SQVTM, CDR2 ANQGSEA. The full variable domain, its missing parts supplied by reference TRBV29-1 and TRBJ2-6, is SAVISQKPSRDICQRGTSLTIQCQVDSQVTMMFWYRQQPGQSLTLIATANQGSEATYESGFVIDKFPISRPNLTFSTLTVSNMSPEDSSIYLCSVDALDRAGANVLTFGAGSRLTVL.

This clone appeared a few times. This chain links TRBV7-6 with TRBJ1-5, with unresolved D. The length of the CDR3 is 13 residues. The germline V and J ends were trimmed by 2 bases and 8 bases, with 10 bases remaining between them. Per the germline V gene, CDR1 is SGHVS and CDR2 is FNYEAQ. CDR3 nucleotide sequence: TGTGCCAGCAGCTTATCCTCGAGGGAGCCCCAGCATTTT. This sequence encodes CASSLSSREPQHF.

CDR3 sequence: CASSDRAGAPDTQYF. The CDR3 DNA reads as TGTGCCAGCAGTGACCGGGCGGGAGCCCCAGATACGCAGTATTTT. The chain carries TRBV6-4 and TRBJ2-3; 7 nucleotides match TRBD2. Germline CDR1 and CDR2: MRHNA and SNTAGT. CDR3 length equals 15 residues. Trimming cost V 2 bases and J 4 bases; bases outside gene matches: 6.

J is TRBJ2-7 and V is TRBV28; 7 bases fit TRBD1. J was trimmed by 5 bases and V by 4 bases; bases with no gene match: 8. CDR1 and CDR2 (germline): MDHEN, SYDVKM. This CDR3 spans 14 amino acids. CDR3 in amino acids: CASSYGPGTDEQYF. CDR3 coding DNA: TGTGCCAGCAGTTATGGCCCCGGGACAGACGAGCAGTACTTC.

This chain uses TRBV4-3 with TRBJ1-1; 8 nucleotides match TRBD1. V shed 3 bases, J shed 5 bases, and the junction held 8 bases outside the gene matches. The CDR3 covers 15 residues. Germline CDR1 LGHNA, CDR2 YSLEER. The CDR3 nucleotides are TGCGCCAGCAGCCACCCGGACAGGGCGGCGACTGAAGCTTTCTTT. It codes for CASSHPDRAATEAFF.

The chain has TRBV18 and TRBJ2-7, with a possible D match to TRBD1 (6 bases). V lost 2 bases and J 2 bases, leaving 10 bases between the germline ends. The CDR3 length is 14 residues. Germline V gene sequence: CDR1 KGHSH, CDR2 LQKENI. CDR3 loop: CASSPKQGPYEQYF. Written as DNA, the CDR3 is TGTGCCAGCTCACCAAAACAGGGCCCCTACGAGCAGTACTTC.

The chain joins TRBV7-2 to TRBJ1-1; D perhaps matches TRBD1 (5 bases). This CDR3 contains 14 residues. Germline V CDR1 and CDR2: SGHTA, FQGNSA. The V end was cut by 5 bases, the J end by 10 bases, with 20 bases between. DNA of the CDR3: TGTGCCAGCAGCCTTTCGGGTCCAGGGTTAGGAGCTTTCTTT. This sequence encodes CASSLSGPGLGAFF.

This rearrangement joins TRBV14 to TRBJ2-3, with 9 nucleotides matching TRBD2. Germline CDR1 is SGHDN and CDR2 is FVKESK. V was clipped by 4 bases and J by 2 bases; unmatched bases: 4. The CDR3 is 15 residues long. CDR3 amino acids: CASSPGLAFTDTQYF. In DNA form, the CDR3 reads TGTGCCAGCAGCCCCGGACTAGCGTTCACAGATACGCAGTATTTT.

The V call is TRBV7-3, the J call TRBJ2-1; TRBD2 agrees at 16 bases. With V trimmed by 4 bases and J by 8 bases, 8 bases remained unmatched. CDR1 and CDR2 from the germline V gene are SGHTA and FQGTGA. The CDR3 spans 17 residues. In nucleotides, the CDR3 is TGTGCCAGCAGCTCGGGACTAGCGGGAGGGCCGGGGGATGAGCAGTTCTTC. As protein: CASSSGLAGGPGDEQFF. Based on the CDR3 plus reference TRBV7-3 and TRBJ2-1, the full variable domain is GAGVSQTPSNKVTEKGKYVELRCDPISGHTALYWYRQSLGQGPEFLIYFQGTGAADDSGLPNDRFFAVRPEGSVSTLKIQRTERGDSAVYLCASSSGLAGGPGDEQFFGPGTRLTVL.

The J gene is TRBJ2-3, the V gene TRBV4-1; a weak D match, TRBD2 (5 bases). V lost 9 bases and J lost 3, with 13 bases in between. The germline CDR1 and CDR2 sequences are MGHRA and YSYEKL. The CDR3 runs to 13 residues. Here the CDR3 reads CASTNPGTDTQYF. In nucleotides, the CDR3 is TGCGCCAGTACGAACCCGGGAACAGATACGCAGTATTTT.

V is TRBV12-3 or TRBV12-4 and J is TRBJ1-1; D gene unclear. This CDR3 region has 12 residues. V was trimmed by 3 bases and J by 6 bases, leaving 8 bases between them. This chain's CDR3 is CASSFHKSEAFF. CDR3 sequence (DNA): TGTGCCAGCAGTTTTCACAAGTCTGAAGCTTTCTTT.

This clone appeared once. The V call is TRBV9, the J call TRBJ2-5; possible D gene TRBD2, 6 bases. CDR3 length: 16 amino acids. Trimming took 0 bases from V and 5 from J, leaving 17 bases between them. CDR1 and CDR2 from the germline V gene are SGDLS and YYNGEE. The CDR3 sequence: CASSVAPSGRGETQYF. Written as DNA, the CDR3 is TGTGCCAGCAGCGTAGCCCCTTCAGGCCGGGGGGAGACCCAGTACTTC.

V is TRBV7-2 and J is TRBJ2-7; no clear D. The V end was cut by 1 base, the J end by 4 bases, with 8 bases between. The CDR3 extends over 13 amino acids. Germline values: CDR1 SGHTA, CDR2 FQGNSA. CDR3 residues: CASSLDSLYEQYF. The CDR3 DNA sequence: TGTGCCAGCAGCTTAGATTCCCTTTACGAGCAGTACTTC.

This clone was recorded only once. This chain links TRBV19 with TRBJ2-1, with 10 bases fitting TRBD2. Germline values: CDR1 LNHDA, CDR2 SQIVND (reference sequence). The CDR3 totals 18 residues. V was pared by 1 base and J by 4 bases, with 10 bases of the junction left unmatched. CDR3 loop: CASSIVGRGTSDYNEQFF. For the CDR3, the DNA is TGTGCCAGTAGTATAGTAGGGAGGGGGACTAGCGATTACAATGAGCAGTTCTTC.

CDR3 coding DNA: TGTGCCAGCAGCCTCTCCCGGGGGGTAGCAGACTCAGATACGCAGTATTTT. Translating gives CASSLSRGVADSDTQYF. The chain uses TRBV3-1 (or the pseudogene TRBV3-2) and TRBJ2-3, with 7 bases matching TRBD2. V lost 4 bases to trimming and J lost 4 bases; unmatched junction nucleotides: 14. From germline, CDR1 is LGHDT and CDR2 YNNKEL (reference sequence). The CDR3 length is 17 residues.

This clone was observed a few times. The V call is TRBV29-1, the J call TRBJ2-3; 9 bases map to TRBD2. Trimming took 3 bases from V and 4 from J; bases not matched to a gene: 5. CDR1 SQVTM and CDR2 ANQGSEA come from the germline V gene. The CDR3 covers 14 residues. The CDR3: CSVDSAGGSDTQYF. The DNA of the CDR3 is TGCAGCGTTGACTCAGCGGGAGGTTCAGATACGCAGTATTTT.

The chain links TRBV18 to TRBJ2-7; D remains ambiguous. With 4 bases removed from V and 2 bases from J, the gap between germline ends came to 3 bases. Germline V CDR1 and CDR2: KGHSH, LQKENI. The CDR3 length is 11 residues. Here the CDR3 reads CASSLAYEQYF. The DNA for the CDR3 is TGTGCCAGCTCACTAGCCTACGAGCAGTACTTC. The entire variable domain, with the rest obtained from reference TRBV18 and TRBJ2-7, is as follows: NAGVMQNPRHLVRRRGQEARLRCSPMKGHSHVYWYRQLPEEGLKFMVYLQKENIIDESGMPKERFSAEFPKEGPSILRIQQVVRGDSAAYFCASSLAYEQYFGPGTRLTVT.

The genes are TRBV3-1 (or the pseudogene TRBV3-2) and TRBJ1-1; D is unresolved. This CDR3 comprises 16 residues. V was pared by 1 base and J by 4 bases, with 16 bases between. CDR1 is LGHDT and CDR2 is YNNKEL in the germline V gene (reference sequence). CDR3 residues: CASSQVSGFSGTEAFF. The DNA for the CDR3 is TGTGCCAGCAGCCAAGTTTCGGGGTTCAGCGGCACTGAAGCTTTCTTT.

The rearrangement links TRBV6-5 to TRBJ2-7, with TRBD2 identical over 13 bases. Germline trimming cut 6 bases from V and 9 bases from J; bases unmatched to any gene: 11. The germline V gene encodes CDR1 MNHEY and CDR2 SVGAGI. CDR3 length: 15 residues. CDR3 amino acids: CASRPTGTSGKGQYF. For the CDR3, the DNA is TGTGCCAGCAGACCAACCGGGACTAGCGGGAAAGGGCAGTACTTC.

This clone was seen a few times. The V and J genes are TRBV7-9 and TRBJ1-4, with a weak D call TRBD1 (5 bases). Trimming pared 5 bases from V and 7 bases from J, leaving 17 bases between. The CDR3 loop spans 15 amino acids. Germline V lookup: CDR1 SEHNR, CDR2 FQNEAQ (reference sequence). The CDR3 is CASSPGDGEGEKLFF. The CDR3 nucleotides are TGTGCCAGCAGCCCCGGGGACGGGGAGGGTGAAAAACTGTTTTTT.

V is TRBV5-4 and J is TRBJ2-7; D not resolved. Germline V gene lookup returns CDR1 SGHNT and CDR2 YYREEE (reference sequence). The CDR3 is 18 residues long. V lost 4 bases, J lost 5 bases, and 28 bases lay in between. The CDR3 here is CASSPTTGRRVAVNEQYF. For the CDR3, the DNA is TGTGCCAGCAGCCCCACTACTGGTCGTCGGGTGGCAGTAAACGAGCAGTACTTC.

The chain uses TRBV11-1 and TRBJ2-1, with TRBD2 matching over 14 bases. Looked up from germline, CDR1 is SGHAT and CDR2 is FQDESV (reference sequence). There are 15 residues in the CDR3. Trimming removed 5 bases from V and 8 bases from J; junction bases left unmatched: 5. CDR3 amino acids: CASSEGLAGVHEQFF. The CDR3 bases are TGTGCCAGCAGCGAGGGACTAGCGGGAGTTCATGAGCAGTTCTTC.

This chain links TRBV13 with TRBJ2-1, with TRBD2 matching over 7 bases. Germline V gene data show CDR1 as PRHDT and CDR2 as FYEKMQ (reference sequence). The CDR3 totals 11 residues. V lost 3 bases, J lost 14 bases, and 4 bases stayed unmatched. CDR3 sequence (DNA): TGTGCCAGCAGCTTCCGGGAGGTGGAGTTCTTC. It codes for CASSFREVEFF.

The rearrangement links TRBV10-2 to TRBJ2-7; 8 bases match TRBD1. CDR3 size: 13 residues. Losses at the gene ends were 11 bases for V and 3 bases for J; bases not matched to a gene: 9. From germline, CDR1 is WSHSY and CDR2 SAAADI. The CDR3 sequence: CAVLGQVHYEQYF. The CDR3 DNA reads TGCGCCGTCCTGGGACAGGTGCACTACGAGCAGTACTTC.

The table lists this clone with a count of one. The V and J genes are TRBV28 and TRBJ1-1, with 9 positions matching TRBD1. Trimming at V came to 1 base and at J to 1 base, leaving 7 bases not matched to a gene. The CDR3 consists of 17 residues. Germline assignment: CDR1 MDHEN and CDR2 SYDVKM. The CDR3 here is CASSLLRATGGNTEAFF. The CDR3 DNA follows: TGTGCCAGCAGTTTATTGCGGGCGACAGGGGGGAACACTGAAGCTTTCTTT.

The CDR3 loop reads CASSFSGEDRTYEQYF. CDR3 sequence (DNA): TGTGCCAGCAGCTTTTCGGGGGAGGACCGAACCTACGAGCAGTACTTC. The genes are TRBV7-2 and TRBJ2-7, with D maybe TRBD2 (6 bases). Per germline, CDR1 SGHTA and CDR2 FQGNSA. The CDR3 extends over 16 amino acids. The V and J ends lost 3 bases and 2 bases respectively, with 17 bases between them.